The 25 T cell receptor beta chains presented below share a single source sample, sequenced in a study of neoadjuvant anti-PD-1 for oral cavity cancer (dated by TCRdb to the early 2020s). The sample's time point label, decoded: after neoadjuvant nivolumab, at surgical resection. The library was made by the immunoSEQ multiplex PCR assay. The table comes from immuneACCESS by way of TCRdb, which keeps in-frame sequences with V and J called. Part of the clones is missing from these tables; in studies checked, under half for an unresolved V gene and the rest for unknown reasons. The sample table shows tens of thousands of clones, and about 85% are seen once. The ten largest clonotypes hold more than 3% of the sample. The sample was PBMCs, taken after nivolumab (anti-PD-1) treatment. The receptors were sampled from a person aged 35-79 years with oral cavity squamous cell carcinoma.

V is TRBV6-5 and J is TRBJ2-2, with D hard to call. Germline assignment: CDR1 MNHEY and CDR2 SVGAGI. The CDR3 totals 11 residues. V gave up 8 bases and J gave up 8 bases, with 9 bases separating them. The CDR3: CASGRGGELFF. The CDR3, as DNA: TGTGCCAGCGGGCGTGGAGGGGAGCTGTTTTTT.

This chain joins TRBV5-8 and TRBJ2-1, with 8 positions matching TRBD2. With 3 bases clipped from V and 10 bases from J, the junction kept 18 bases outside the gene matches. Germline-derived CDR1 and CDR2 are SGHTS and YDEGEE. This CDR3 comprises 17 residues. The CDR3 spells CASSSEVAGWYSGEQFF. In DNA, the CDR3 is TGTGCCAGCAGCTCGGAGGTAGCGGGATGGTACTCGGGGGAGCAGTTCTTC.

J is TRBJ2-4 and V is TRBV25-1, with a weak D call TRBD1 (5 bases). V lost 1 base and J 5 bases, leaving 9 bases between the germline ends. The CDR3 loop spans 14 amino acids. Germline-derived CDR1 and CDR2 are MGHDK and SYGVNS. CDR3 amino acids: CASSELGRENIQYF. The CDR3 DNA sequence: TGTGCCAGCAGTGAATTGGGCAGGGAAAACATTCAGTACTTC.

This chain links TRBV7-3 with TRBJ2-5; 9 bases map to TRBD1. After removal of 5 bases from V and 7 bases from J, the junction contained 8 bases not matched to a gene. Germline assignment: CDR1 SGHTA and CDR2 FQGTGA. This CDR3 is built from 14 residues. The CDR3 sequence is CASSQTGGIGTQYF. The CDR3 DNA follows: TGTGCCAGCAGCCAGACAGGGGGAATCGGGACCCAGTACTTC. The variable domain in full, completed from reference TRBV7-3 and TRBJ2-5, reads GAGVSQTPSNKVTEKGKYVELRCDPISGHTALYWYRQSLGQGPEFLIYFQGTGAADDSGLPNDRFFAVRPEGSVSTLKIQRTERGDSAVYLCASSQTGGIGTQYFGPGTRLLVL.

The chain combines TRBV29-1 with TRBJ2-1, with 11 bases that match TRBD2. The ends lost 5 bases at V and 8 bases at J; junction bases unmatched: 8. Per germline, CDR1 SQVTM and CDR2 ANQGSEA. The CDR3 has 14 residues. CDR3 in DNA: TGCAGCGTTAAGTTACTAGCGGGAGCTCATGAGCAGTTCTTC. Its protein is CSVKLLAGAHEQFF.

The chain recombines TRBV19 with TRBJ2-2; no clear D gene. Trimming shortened V by 3 bases and J by 2 bases, and 10 bases separated the two germline ends. Germline-derived CDR1 and CDR2 are LNHDA and SQIVND (reference sequence). The length of the CDR3 is 15 residues. In nucleotides, the CDR3 is TGTGCCAGTAGTATCGGGCAACTAAACACCGGGGAGCTGTTTTTT. Its protein is CASSIGQLNTGELFF.

This clone appeared once. The chain employs TRBV6-1 and TRBJ2-5; D gene unclear. Per germline, CDR1 MNHNS and CDR2 SASEGT. The CDR3 length is 13 residues. V shed 7 bases and J shed 5 bases, with 14 bases lying between them. This CDR3 reads CASTAIPRETQYF. In nucleotides, the CDR3 is TGTGCCAGCACTGCCATCCCGCGGGAGACCCAGTACTTC.

V usage is TRBV6-1 and J usage is TRBJ2-7, with TRBD2 matching 12 bases. Per the germline V gene, CDR1 is MNHNS and CDR2 is SASEGT. Losses at the gene ends were 8 bases for V and 6 bases for J; bases not matched to a gene: 8. The CDR3 consists of 14 residues. The CDR3 loop is CASGLAGGPGEQYF. The CDR3 DNA is TGTGCCAGCGGGCTAGCGGGAGGGCCCGGCGAGCAGTACTTC.

This chain links TRBV6-1 with TRBJ1-5; 7 nucleotides align to TRBD1. J was trimmed by 5 bases and V by 3 bases; bases with no gene match: 7. The CDR3 spans 15 residues. Germline CDR1 and CDR2: MNHNS and SASEGT. CDR3 protein: CASSEDRLPYQPQHF. In nucleotides, the CDR3 is TGTGCCAGCAGTGAGGACAGGTTGCCTTATCAGCCCCAGCATTTT.

The chain recombines TRBV10-1 with TRBJ2-1; D possibly uses TRBD1 or TRBD2 (5 bases each). The ends were cut back, 0 bases at V and 5 bases at J, with 8 bases in the middle. The CDR3 is 14 residues long. CDR1 is WNHNN and CDR2 is SYGVQD in the germline V gene (reference sequence). CDR3 bases: TGCGCCAGCAGTGAGTCGGGACCAAACAATGAGCAGTTCTTC. Its protein is CASSESGPNNEQFF.

V gene TRBV27 combines with J gene TRBJ2-7, with D maybe TRBD2 (6 bases). V dropped 6 bases and J dropped 4 bases, with 16 bases sitting between them. The CDR3 length is 14 residues. The germline CDR1 and CDR2 sequences are MNHEY and SMNVEV (reference sequence). This chain's CDR3 is CASSPGTSPYEQYF. The CDR3 DNA is TGTGCCAGCAGCCCCGGGACTTCCCCGTACGAGCAGTACTTC.

V gene TRBV9 combines with J gene TRBJ2-3; TRBD2 is a possible D gene (6 bases). This CDR3 comprises 16 residues. V lost 0 bases and J lost 1, with 12 bases in between. Germline V gives CDR1 SGDLS, CDR2 YYNGEE. The CDR3: CASSVVGRIGTDTQYF. The CDR3 DNA follows: TGTGCCAGCAGCGTAGTAGGGAGGATTGGCACAGATACGCAGTATTTT. Full variable domain (remainder filled in from reference TRBV9 and TRBJ2-3): DSGVTQTPKHLITATGQRVTLRCSPRSGDLSVYWYQQSLDQGLQFLIQYYNGEERAKGNILERFSAQQFPDLHSELNLSSLELGDSALYFCASSVVGRIGTDTQYFGPGTRLTVL.

The chain has TRBV9 and TRBJ1-5; D is possibly TRBD1 (5 bases). V lost 0 bases, J lost 2 bases, and 15 bases lay in between. Germline V lookup: CDR1 SGDLS, CDR2 YYNGEE. This CDR3 has 17 amino acids. The CDR3 loop is CASSVASGGDCNQPQHF. As DNA, the CDR3 is TGTGCCAGCAGCGTAGCTAGTGGGGGGGATTGCAATCAGCCCCAGCATTTT.

J is TRBJ2-7 and V is TRBV18, with 10 bases fitting TRBD2. The CDR3 is 16 amino acids. The trim removed 5 bases at V and 3 bases at J, leaving 10 bases unmatched. Germline V gene data show CDR1 as KGHSH and CDR2 as LQKENI. CDR3: CASSSSSSSGSYEQYF. CDR3 DNA: TGTGCCAGCTCATCCTCCTCCTCTAGCGGGAGCTACGAGCAGTACTTC.

This chain uses TRBV7-9 with TRBJ1-2; D perhaps matches TRBD1 (6 bases). Looked up from germline, CDR1 is SEHNR and CDR2 is FQNEAQ (reference sequence). V was trimmed by 3 bases and J by 2 bases, leaving 13 bases between them. CDR3 size: 15 residues. The CDR3 loop reads CASSFGSTGNYGYTF. CDR3 nucleotides: TGTGCCAGCAGCTTTGGTTCTACAGGGAACTATGGCTACACCTTC.

J is TRBJ1-4 and V is TRBV19, with D perhaps TRBD1 (6 bases). The germline gives CDR1 LNHDA, CDR2 SQIVND (reference sequence). The CDR3 totals 14 residues. Trimming took off 3 bases at V and 11 bases at J, with 16 bases between the two ends. CDR3 in DNA: TGTGCCAGTAGTATTCCCGGATCAGGGGAGAAACTGTTTTTT. Amino acid sequence: CASSIPGSGEKLFF.

V gene TRBV5-5 combines with J gene TRBJ2-4, with D tentatively TRBD2 (6 bases). This CDR3 has 17 residues. The V end lost 0 bases, the J end lost 7 bases, and 20 bases lay between the germline ends. CDR1 and CDR2 (germline): SGHKS, YYEKEE (reference sequence). In DNA, the CDR3 is TGTGCCAGCAGCTTGGGAGGCGGGACGGGTAAGGCGAACATTCAGTACTTC. Protein: CASSLGGGTGKANIQYF. Together with reference TRBV5-5 and TRBJ2-4, the CDR3 gives the full variable domain: DAGVTQSPTHLIKTRGQQVTLRCSPISGHKSVSWYQQVLGQGPQFIFQYYEKEERGRGNFPDRFSARQFPNYSSELNVNALLLGDSALYLCASSLGGGTGKANIQYFGAGTRLSVL.

The chain combines TRBV13 with TRBJ1-1, with TRBD1 identical over 9 bases. Germline lookup yields CDR1 PRHDT and CDR2 FYEKMQ (reference sequence). The CDR3 spans 14 residues. The J segment lost 4 bases and the V segment lost 5 bases, leaving 5 bases of the junction unmatched. CDR3 bases: TGTGCCAGCAGCCCTCAGACAGGGGGCACTGAAGCTTTCTTT. It yields the protein CASSPQTGGTEAFF. The full variable domain, completed using reference TRBV13 and TRBJ1-1, is AAGVIQSPRHLIKEKRETATLKCYPIPRHDTVYWYQQGPGQDPQFLISFYEKMQSDKGSIPDRFSAQQFSDYHSELNMSSLELGDSALYFCASSPQTGGTEAFFGQGTRLTVV.

The V gene is TRBV6-6, the J gene TRBJ2-1; 8 bases agree with TRBD2. The CDR3 is 15 amino acids. The J segment lost 0 bases and the V segment lost 6 bases, leaving 4 bases of the junction unmatched. The germline gives CDR1 MNHNY, CDR2 SVGAGI (reference sequence). CDR3 coding DNA: TGTGCCAGCAGCCTTAGCGGGAACTCCTACAATGAGCAGTTCTTC. Translation gives CASSLSGNSYNEQFF.

V gene TRBV5-1 combines with J gene TRBJ2-5; no definite D call. V lost 4 bases and J lost 0, with 7 bases in between. The germline CDR1 and CDR2 sequences are SGHRS and YFSETQ. The CDR3 covers 13 residues. The CDR3 coding sequence is TGCGCCAGCAGCGACGACAACCAAGAGACCCAGTACTTC. This codes for CASSDDNQETQYF. Supplemented by reference TRBV5-1 and TRBJ2-5, the full variable domain reads KAGVTQTPRYLIKTRGQQVTLSCSPISGHRSVSWYQQTPGQGLQFLFEYFSETQRNKGNFPGRFSGRQFSNSRSEMNVSTLELGDSALYLCASSDDNQETQYFGPGTRLLVL.

The rearrangement uses TRBV6-5 and TRBJ1-2; D might be TRBD1 (5 bases). The germline V gene encodes CDR1 MNHEY and CDR2 SVGAGI. This CDR3 is 12 amino acids long. The V gene lost 6 bases and the J gene lost 8 bases, with 13 bases spanning the gap. CDR3 residues: CASRVDSSGYTF. The CDR3 coding sequence is TGTGCCAGCAGAGTAGACAGTAGCGGCTACACCTTC.

In nucleotides, the CDR3 is TGTGCCAGTAGTTCCCGGGGCAGGGACGACAGGCGCTATGGCTACACCTTC. As protein: CASSSRGRDDRRYGYTF. The V and J genes are TRBV19 and TRBJ1-2; tentative D call: TRBD1 (6 bases). CDR1 and CDR2 (germline): LNHDA, SQIVND (reference sequence). The CDR3 runs to 17 residues. V dropped 5 bases and J dropped 4 bases, with 23 bases sitting between them. Combining the CDR3 with reference TRBV19 and TRBJ1-2 gives the whole variable domain DGGITQSPKYLFRKEGQNVTLSCEQNLNHDAMYWYRQDPGQGLRLIYYSQIVNDFQKGDIAEGYSVSREKKESFPLTVTSAQKNPTAFYLCASSSRGRDDRRYGYTFGSGTRLTVV.

The chain joins TRBV5-8 to TRBJ2-2, with D perhaps TRBD2 (5 bases). Trimming took off 4 bases at V and 6 bases at J, with 13 bases between the two ends. Germline V gene data show CDR1 as SGHTS and CDR2 as YDEGEE. The CDR3 contains 14 residues. CDR3 region: CASSPRGPAGELFF. DNA of the CDR3: TGTGCCAGCAGCCCACGCGGGCCCGCCGGGGAGCTGTTTTTT. Full variable domain (rest looked up from reference TRBV5-8 and TRBJ2-2): EAGVTQSPTHLIKTRGQQATLRCSPISGHTSVYWYQQALGLGLQFLLWYDEGEERNRGNFPPRFSGRQFPNYSSELNVNALELEDSALYLCASSPRGPAGELFFGEGSRLTVL.

The chain recombines TRBV30 with TRBJ1-5, with a tentative D call TRBD1 (5 bases). V shed 2 bases and J shed 2 bases, with 10 bases lying between them. The CDR3 is 14 residues long. Germline CDR1 is GTSNPN and CDR2 is SVGIG (reference sequence). CDR3 in amino acids: CAWSWAGGNQPQHF. The CDR3 nucleotides read TGTGCCTGGAGTTGGGCGGGGGGCAATCAGCCCCAGCATTTT.

The CDR3 is CASSEPQPSGSTDTQYF. The DNA for the CDR3 is TGTGCCAGCAGCGAACCTCAACCTAGCGGGAGCACAGATACGCAGTATTTT. This rearrangement joins TRBV9 to TRBJ2-3, with 8 bases lining up with TRBD2. Trimming at V came to 3 bases and at J to 0 bases, leaving 9 bases not matched to a gene. Germline V gives CDR1 SGDLS, CDR2 YYNGEE. The CDR3 has 17 residues.